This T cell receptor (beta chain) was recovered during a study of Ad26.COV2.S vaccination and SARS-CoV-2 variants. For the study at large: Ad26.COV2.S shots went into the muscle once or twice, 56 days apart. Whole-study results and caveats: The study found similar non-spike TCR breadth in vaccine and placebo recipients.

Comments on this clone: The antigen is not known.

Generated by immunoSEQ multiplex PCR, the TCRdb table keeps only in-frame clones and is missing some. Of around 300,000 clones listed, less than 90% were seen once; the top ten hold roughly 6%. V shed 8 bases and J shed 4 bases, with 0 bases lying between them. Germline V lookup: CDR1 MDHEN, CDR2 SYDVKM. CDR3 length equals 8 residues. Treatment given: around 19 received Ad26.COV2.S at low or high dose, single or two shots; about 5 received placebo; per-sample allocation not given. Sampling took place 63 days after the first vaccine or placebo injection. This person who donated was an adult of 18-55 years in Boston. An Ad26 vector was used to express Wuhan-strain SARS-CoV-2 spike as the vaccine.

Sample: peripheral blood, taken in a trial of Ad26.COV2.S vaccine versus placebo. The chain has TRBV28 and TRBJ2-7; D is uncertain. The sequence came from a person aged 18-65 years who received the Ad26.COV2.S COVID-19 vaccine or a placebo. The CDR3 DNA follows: TGTGCCAGCTACGAGCAGTACTTC. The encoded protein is CASYEQYF.